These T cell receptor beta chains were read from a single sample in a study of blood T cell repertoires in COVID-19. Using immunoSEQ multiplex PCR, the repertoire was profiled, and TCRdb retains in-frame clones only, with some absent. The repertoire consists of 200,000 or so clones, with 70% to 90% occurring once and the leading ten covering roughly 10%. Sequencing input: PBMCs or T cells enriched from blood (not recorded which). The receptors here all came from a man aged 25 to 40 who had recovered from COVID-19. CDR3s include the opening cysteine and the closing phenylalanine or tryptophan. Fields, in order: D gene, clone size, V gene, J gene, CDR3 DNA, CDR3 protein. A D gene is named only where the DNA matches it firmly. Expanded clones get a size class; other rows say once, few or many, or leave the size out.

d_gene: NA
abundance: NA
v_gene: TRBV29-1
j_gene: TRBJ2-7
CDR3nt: TGCAGCGTTGTCCCGACGCGGGGCCCCCACTCCTACGAGCAGTACTTC
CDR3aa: CSVVPTRGPHSYEQYF

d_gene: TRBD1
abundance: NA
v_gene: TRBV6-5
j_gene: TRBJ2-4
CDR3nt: TGTGCCAGCAGTTACTCCCCTACAGGGGAAAACATTCAGTACTTC
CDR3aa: CASSYSPTGENIQYF

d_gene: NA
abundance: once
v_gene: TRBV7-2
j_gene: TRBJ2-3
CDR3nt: TGTGCCAGCAGCTTGACGAGGGGGGGGAGCACAGATACGCAGTATTTT
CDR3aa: CASSLTRGGSTDTQYF

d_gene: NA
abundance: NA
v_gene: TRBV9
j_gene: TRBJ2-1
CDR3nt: TGTGCCAGCAGCGTAGGGTGGGGCGATGAGCAGTTCTTC
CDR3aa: CASSVGWGDEQFF

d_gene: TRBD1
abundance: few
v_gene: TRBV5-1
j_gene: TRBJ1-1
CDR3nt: TGCGCCAGCAGCTTTGGGGAGGCAGGGGGCAGCACTGAAGCTTTCTTT
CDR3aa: CASSFGEAGGSTEAFF

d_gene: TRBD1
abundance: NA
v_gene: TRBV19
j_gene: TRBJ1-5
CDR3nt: TGTGCCAGTAGTATATGGGTGGGACAGCTAAATCAGCCCCAGCATTTT
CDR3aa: CASSIWVGQLNQPQHF

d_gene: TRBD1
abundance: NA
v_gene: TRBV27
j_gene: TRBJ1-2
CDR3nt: TGTGCCAGCACCGACGTGACAGGGAATGGCTACACCTTC
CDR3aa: CASTDVTGNGYTF

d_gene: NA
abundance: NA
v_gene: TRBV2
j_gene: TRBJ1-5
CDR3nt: TGTGCCAGCAGCGGCGTGGGTGGGGGGTACCAGCCCCAGCATTTT
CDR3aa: CASSGVGGGYQPQHF

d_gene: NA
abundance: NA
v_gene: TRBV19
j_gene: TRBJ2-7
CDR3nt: TGTGCCAGTAGTATTGGCGGGGATGAGAGCTACGAGCAGTACTTC
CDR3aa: CASSIGGDESYEQYF

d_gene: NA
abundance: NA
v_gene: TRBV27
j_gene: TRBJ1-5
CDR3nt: TGTGCCAGTAGGCCAGGGGCCACTAATCAGCCCCAGCATTTT
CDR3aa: CASRPGATNQPQHF

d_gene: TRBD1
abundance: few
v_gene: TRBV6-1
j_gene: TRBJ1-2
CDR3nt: TGTGCCAGCAGTGAAGGGGGGACAGGGAATAACTATGGCTACACCTTC
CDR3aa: CASSEGGTGNNYGYTF

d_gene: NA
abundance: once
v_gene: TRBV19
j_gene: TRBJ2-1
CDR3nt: TGTGCCAGTAGTATGGTAGTAAGCTCCTACAATGAGCAGTTCTTC
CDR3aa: CASSMVVSSYNEQFF

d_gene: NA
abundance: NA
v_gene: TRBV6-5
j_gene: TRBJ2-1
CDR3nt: TGTGCCAGCAGCCTGGACTACTACAATGAGCAGTTCTTC
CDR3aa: CASSLDYYNEQFF

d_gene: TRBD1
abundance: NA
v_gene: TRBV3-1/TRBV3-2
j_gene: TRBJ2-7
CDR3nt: TGTGCCAGCAGGGAGACAGGGGCCTACGAGCAGTACTTC
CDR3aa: CASRETGAYEQYF

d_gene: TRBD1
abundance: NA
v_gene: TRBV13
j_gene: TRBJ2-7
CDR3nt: TGTGCCAGCAGCTCACCCGGGACAGGGACCCACGAGCAGTACTTC
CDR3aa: CASSSPGTGTHEQYF

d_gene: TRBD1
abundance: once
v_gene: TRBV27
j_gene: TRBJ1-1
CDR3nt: TGTGCCAGCAGCCCACAGGGGCGAGACACTGAAGCTTTCTTT
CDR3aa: CASSPQGRDTEAFF

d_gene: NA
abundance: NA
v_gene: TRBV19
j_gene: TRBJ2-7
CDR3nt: TGTGCCAGTAGTTTTACACAGGTTTCCCACGAGCAGTACTTC
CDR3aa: CASSFTQVSHEQYF

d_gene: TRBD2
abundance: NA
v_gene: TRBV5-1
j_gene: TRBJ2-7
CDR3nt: TGCGCAAGCGGGCGGGGGGCGATTGATAAGCAGTACTTC
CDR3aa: CASGRGAIDKQYF

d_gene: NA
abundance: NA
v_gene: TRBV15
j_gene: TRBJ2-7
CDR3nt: TGTGCCACCAGCCGACCACTAGCTCCGTCCTACGAGCAGTACTTC
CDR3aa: CATSRPLAPSYEQYF

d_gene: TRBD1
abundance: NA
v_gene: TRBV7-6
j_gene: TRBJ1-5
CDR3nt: TGTGCCAGCAGCCCGGACAGGGGGACCCAGCCCCAGCATTTT
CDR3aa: CASSPDRGTQPQHF

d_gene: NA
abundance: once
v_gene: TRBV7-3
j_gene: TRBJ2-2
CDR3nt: TGTGCCAGCAGCTTTTATCAGGTTTCCGGGGAGCTGTTTTTT
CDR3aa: CASSFYQVSGELFF

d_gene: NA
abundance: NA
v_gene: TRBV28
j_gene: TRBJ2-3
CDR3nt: TGTGCCAGCAACGTCCCGGGACTGTCTAGCACAGATACGCAGTATTTT
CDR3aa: CASNVPGLSSTDTQYF

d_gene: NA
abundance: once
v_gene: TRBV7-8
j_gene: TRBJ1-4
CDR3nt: TGTGCCAGCAGCTGGGGAGGGGGGGCTGAAAAACTGTTTTTT
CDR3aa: CASSWGGGAEKLFF

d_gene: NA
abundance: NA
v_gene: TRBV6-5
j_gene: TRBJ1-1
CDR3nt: TGTGCCAGCAGTTACCGGCAGGGCAGAAGCAACACTGAAGCTTTCTTT
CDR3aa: CASSYRQGRSNTEAFF

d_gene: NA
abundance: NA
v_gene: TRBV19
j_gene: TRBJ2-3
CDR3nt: TGTGCCAGTAGTATCCTCCCGAATACGGCGGGTGGCACAGATACGCAGTATTTT
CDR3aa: CASSILPNTAGGTDTQYF

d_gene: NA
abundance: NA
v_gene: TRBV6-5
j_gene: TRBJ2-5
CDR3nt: TGTGCCAGCACTCCCGGGGAATGGGGGACCCAGTACTTC
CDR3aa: CASTPGEWGTQYF

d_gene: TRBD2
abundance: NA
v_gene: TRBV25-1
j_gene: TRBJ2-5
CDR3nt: TGTGCCAGCAGTGAATATCTAGCGGGCCTTCAAGAGACCCAGTACTTC
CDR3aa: CASSEYLAGLQETQYF

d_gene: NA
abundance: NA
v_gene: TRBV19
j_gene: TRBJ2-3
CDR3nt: TGTGCCAGTAGTATGGGTCTAGCCTACACAGATACGCAGTATTTT
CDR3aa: CASSMGLAYTDTQYF

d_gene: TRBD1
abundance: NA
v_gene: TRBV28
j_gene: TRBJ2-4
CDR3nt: TGTGCCAGCTCAGTAACACAGGGGGGAAACATTCAGTACTTC
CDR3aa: CASSVTQGGNIQYF

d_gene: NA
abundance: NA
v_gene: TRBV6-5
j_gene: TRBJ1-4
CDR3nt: TGTGCCAGCAAGTCGGCGCTAGCGGTTGAAAAACTGTTTTTT
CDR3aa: CASKSALAVEKLFF

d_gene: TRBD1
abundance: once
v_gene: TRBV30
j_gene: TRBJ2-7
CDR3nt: TGTGCCTGGACAGGGGGCGGTGGGGAGCAGTACTTC
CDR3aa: CAWTGGGGEQYF

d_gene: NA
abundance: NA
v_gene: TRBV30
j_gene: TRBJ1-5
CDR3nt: TGTGCCTGGAGCCAGGGCCCACTGTTGCATTTT
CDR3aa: CAWSQGPLLHF

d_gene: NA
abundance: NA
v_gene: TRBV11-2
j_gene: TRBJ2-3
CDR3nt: TGTGCCAGCAGCTTAGATGGGGCCCCAGATACGCAGTATTTT
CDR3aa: CASSLDGAPDTQYF

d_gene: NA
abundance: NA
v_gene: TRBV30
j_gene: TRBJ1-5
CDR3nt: TGTGCCTGGAGCGGGGTTAATCAGCCCCAGCATTTT
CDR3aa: CAWSGVNQPQHF

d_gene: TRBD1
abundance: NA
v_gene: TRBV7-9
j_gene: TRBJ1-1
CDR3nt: TGTGCCAGCAGCTTCCCGACAGGGCGCGACACTGAAGCTTTCTTT
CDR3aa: CASSFPTGRDTEAFF

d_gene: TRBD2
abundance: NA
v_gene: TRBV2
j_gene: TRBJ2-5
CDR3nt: TGTGCCAGCAGTAGGACTAGCGGCGCCACCGGTGAGACCCAGTACTTC
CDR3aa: CASSRTSGATGETQYF

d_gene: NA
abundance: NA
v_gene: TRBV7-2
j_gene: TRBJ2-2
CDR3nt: TGTGCCAGCAGCGCGACACACACCGGGGAGCTGTTTTTT
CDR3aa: CASSATHTGELFF

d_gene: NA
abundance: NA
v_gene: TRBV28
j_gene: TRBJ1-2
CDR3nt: TGTGCCAGCAGTCCTCGGTTTAACTATGGCTACACCTTC
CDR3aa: CASSPRFNYGYTF

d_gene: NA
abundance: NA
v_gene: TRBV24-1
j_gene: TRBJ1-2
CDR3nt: TGTGCCACCAGTGATTTTGAAGGGGGTGGCTACACCTTC
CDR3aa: CATSDFEGGGYTF

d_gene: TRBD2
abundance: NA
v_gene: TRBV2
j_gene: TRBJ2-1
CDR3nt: TGTGCCAGCAGCTTAGCGGGAGGGCCCCACGATGAGCAGTTCTTC
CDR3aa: CASSLAGGPHDEQFF

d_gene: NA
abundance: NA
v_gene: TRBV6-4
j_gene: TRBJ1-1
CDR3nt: TGTGCCAGCAGTGACTCGGCGGCTGCGGGCACTGAAGCTTTCTTT
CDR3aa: CASSDSAAAGTEAFF

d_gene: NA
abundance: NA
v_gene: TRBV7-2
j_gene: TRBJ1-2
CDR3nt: TGTGCCAGCAGCGTGGAGAGGGACTATGGCTACACCTTC
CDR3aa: CASSVERDYGYTF

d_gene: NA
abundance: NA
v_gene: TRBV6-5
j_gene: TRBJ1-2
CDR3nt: TGTGCCAGCACCATTGCGGGGGCGGCTCTTGGCTACACCTTC
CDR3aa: CASTIAGAALGYTF

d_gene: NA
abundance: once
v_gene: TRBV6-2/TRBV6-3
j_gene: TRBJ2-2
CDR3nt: TGTGCCAGCAGTTACCGGGATAACACCGGGGAGCTGTTTTTT
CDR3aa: CASSYRDNTGELFF

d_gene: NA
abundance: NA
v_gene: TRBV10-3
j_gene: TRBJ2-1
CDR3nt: TGTGCCATCACCGAGGGGGTCAGGTCGAACAATGAGCAGTTCTTC
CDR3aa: CAITEGVRSNNEQFF

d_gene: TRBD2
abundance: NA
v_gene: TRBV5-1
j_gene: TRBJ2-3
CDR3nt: TGCGCCAGCAGCTTTGGGACTAGCGGGAGTAGGGATACGCAGTATTTT
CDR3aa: CASSFGTSGSRDTQYF

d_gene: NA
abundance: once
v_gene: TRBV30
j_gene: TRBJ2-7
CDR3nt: TGTGCCTGGAGCCCCGGACAGACAATAACCTACGAGCAGTACTTC
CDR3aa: CAWSPGQTITYEQYF

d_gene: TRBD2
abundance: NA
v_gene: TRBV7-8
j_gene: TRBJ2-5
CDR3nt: TGTGCCAGCAGCCTGGGGGGGGAGGAATTACAAGAGACCCAGTACTTC
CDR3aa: CASSLGGEELQETQYF

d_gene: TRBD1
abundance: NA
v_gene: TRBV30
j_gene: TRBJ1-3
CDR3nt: TGTGCCTGTAACGGAGGGGGCGGAAACACCATATATTTT
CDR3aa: CACNGGGGNTIYF